A single sample is the source of the 32 T cell receptor beta chains below, sequenced in a study of molecular identifiers for immune sequencing clone quantification. TCRdb independently ran MiXCR on the PCR reads; one entry per CDR3 protein. Found here are about 510,000 distinct CDR3 sequences, around 25% of them singletons; the top ten hold just over 0.75%. The sequenced sample consisted of naive CD8+ T cells from blood, with Jurkat cell RNA spiked in. The subset here: FACS-sorted CD8+CD4-CCR7+CD45RA+ naive T cells. The receptor source for this set is a human donor in good health. Some libraries in this study had Jurkat cell RNA spiked in.

A remark on this clonotype: At one end, the junction sequence differs from germline, possibly due to a read error. The chain couples TRBV28 to TRBJ2-1; 7 nucleotides agree with TRBD2. Germline CDR1 reads MDHEN; CDR2 reads SYDVKM. CDR3 length: 15 amino acids. The CDR3 region is CASTLGGSSYDEQFF. CDR3 sequence (DNA): TGTGCCAGCACCTTGGGCGGGAGCTCCTACGATGAGCAGTTCTTC.

This clonotype was seen only a few times. V gene TRBV24-1 combines with J gene TRBJ2-1; D is ambiguous. The V end was cut by 1 base, the J end by 5 bases, with 5 bases between. Germline V gene sequence: CDR1 KGHDR, CDR2 SFDVKD. There are 13 residues in the CDR3. The CDR3 protein is CATSDFPHNEQFF. CDR3 nucleotide sequence: TGTGCCACCAGTGATTTCCCCCACAATGAGCAGTTCTTC.

In this sample, this clonotype turned up many times. This chain links TRBV20-1 with TRBJ2-2; 7 positions agree with TRBD2. The CDR3 runs to 19 residues. V lost 4 bases and J lost 4; bases outside the gene matches: 21. CDR1 is DFQATT and CDR2 is SNEGSKA in the germline V gene (reference sequence). CDR3 sequence (DNA): TGCAGTGCTACCGTGGTAGGGCTAGCGGACCCTAAGGGCACCGGGGAGCTGTTTTTT. Amino acid sequence: CSATVVGLADPKGTGELFF.

This clonotype was counted ten times or more. The chain links TRBV7-9 to TRBJ2-7, with 10 bases fitting TRBD1. The V gene's germline CDR1 is SEHNR and CDR2 FQNEAQ (reference sequence). The CDR3 sequence is 15 residues long. V shed 1 base, J shed 2 bases, and the junction held 2 bases outside the gene matches. CDR3 residues: CASSLGGQGTYEQYF. CDR3 sequence (DNA): TGTGCCAGCAGCTTAGGGGGACAGGGGACCTACGAGCAGTACTTC.

Ten or more counts support this clonotype. The rearrangement links TRBV6-6 to TRBJ1-1; D is ambiguous. This CDR3 comprises 15 residues. V gave up 2 bases and J gave up 0 bases, with 10 bases separating them. The V gene's germline CDR1 is MNHNY and CDR2 SVGAGI (reference sequence). This CDR3 is CASSYAAMMNTEAFF. In DNA, the CDR3 is TGTGCCAGCAGTTACGCAGCCATGATGAACACTGAAGCTTTCTTT.

The table lists this clonotype with a few counts. The chain joins TRBV27 to TRBJ2-3; D remains unclear. Germline CDR1 and CDR2: MNHEY and SMNVEV (reference sequence). Trimming took off 3 bases at V and 11 bases at J, with 9 bases between the two ends. CDR3 size: 11 residues. The CDR3 DNA reads TGTGCCAGCAGTTTGAACCGGGTGCAGTATTTT. Translated, it gives CASSLNRVQYF.

This clonotype was counted many times. The V gene is TRBV30, the J gene TRBJ2-3; D call uncertain. CDR1 and CDR2 from the germline V gene are GTSNPN and SVGIG (reference sequence). The CDR3 is 11 residues long. V was pared by 0 bases and J by 10 bases, with 8 bases between. The CDR3 protein is CAWSVRDAQYF. In DNA form, the CDR3 reads TGTGCCTGGAGTGTAAGGGATGCGCAGTATTTT.

This clonotype was observed once. A clone one base away is much larger, so this may be a read error. The chain links TRBV4-1 to TRBJ1-1; D not resolved. The germline V gene has CDR1 MGHRA and CDR2 YSYEKL. CDR3 length: 14 residues. CDR3 loop: CASGRDSHRPEASF. In DNA, the CDR3 is TGCGCCAGCGGGCGGGATTCCCATCGTCCTGAAGCTTCCTTT.

The V call is TRBV4-3, the J call TRBJ2-2; D possibly matches TRBD1 or TRBD2 (5 bases each). The CDR3 extends over 20 amino acids. The V end was cut by 0 bases, the J end by 4 bases, with 24 bases between. CDR1 and CDR2 from the germline V gene are LGHNA and YSLEER. The CDR3 is CASSQEGGRFGATRTGELFF. The CDR3, as DNA: TGCGCCAGCAGCCAAGAGGGTGGTAGGTTCGGGGCAACCCGCACCGGGGAGCTGTTTTTT.

This clonotype appeared a single time. A much larger clone lies a single base off, so this may be a read error. The V gene is TRBV14, the J gene TRBJ2-3, with D perhaps TRBD2 (5 bases). The CDR3 is made up of 14 amino acids. From germline, CDR1 is SGHDN and CDR2 FVKESK. CDR3 DNA sequence: TGTGCCAGCAGCCAAGTGACGGAGGCAGATACGCGGTATTTT. Its protein is CASSQVTEADTRYF.

This clonotype was found a few times. The chain combines TRBV7-9 with TRBJ2-7; TRBD2 aligns across 10 bases. V lost 6 bases and J lost 5; bases outside the gene matches: 7. Germline-derived CDR1 and CDR2 are SEHNR and FQNEAQ (reference sequence). The length of the CDR3 is 14 residues. The CDR3 loop reads CASSPTSGADEQYF. The CDR3 DNA reads as TGTGCCAGCAGTCCAACTAGCGGGGCGGACGAGCAGTACTTC.

This sequence joins TRBV4-2 and TRBJ2-3; TRBD2 might be the D (5 bases). CDR3 length equals 16 residues. Trimming took off 0 bases at V and 2 bases at J, with 12 bases between the two ends. CDR1 is LGHNA, CDR2 YNFKEQ, per germline. DNA for the CDR3: TGTGCCAGCAGCCAAGAGGGAGAGACCTACACAGATACGCAGTATTTT. Its translation is CASSQEGETYTDTQYF.

This clonotype was recorded a few times. The genes are TRBV15 and TRBJ1-5, with 7 bases that match TRBD1. The CDR3 length is 15 residues. Germline V gives CDR1 LNHNV, CDR2 YYDKDF (reference sequence). V shed 0 bases, J shed 12 bases, and the junction held 11 bases outside the gene matches. DNA of the CDR3: TGTGCCACCAGCAGAGAGCGGACAGGAGTTAAGATCCAGCATTTT. Protein product: CATSRERTGVKIQHF.

This clonotype was counted ten times or more. The rearrangement uses TRBV5-1 and TRBJ1-4, with D perhaps matching TRBD1 (5 bases). V lost 4 bases, J lost 0 bases, and 13 bases lay in between. The V gene's germline CDR1 is SGHRS and CDR2 YFSETQ. This CDR3 comprises 16 residues. For the CDR3, the DNA is TGCGCCAGCAGCGACGGGACGGCTGCAACTAATGAAAAACTGTTTTTT. Translating it yields CASSDGTAATNEKLFF.

The J gene is TRBJ2-2, the V gene TRBV7-2, with TRBD2 matching 10 bases. There are 16 residues in the CDR3. The germline CDR1 and CDR2 sequences are SGHTA and FQGNSA. Trimming removed 8 bases from V and 3 bases from J; junction bases left unmatched: 9. The CDR3 DNA is TGTGCCAGCTGCTCCCCAGCGGGGGGGCACACCGGGGAGCTGTTTTTT. Its translation is CASCSPAGGHTGELFF. Based on the CDR3 plus reference TRBV7-2 and TRBJ2-2, the full variable domain is GAGVSQSPSNKVTEKGKDVELRCDPISGHTALYWYRQSLGQGLEFLIYFQGNSAPDKSGLPSDRFSAERTGGSVSTLTIQRTQQEDSAVYLCASCSPAGGHTGELFFGEGSRLTVL.

This clonotype was detected ten times or more. V is TRBV5-8 and J is TRBJ1-1; TRBD1 matches 8 bases. Germline V gene lookup returns CDR1 SGHTS and CDR2 YDEGEE. V lost 1 base, J lost 5 bases, and 7 bases stayed unmatched. The CDR3 is made up of 15 amino acids. CDR3 sequence reads: CASSLPGGAYTEAFF. The CDR3, as DNA: TGTGCCAGCAGCTTGCCAGGGGGCGCGTATACTGAAGCTTTCTTT.

Points on this clonotype: It may be a read error: a sequence one base away is much more abundant. This chain uses TRBV14 with TRBJ2-3; TRBD1 might be the D (5 bases). CDR1 and CDR2 (germline): SGHDN, FVKESK. The CDR3 spans 15 residues. CDR3: CASSQVALNTGTQYF. The CDR3 nucleotides are TGTGCCAGCAGCCAAGTCGCCCTTAACACAGGTACGCAGTATTTT.

This clonotype was recorded many times. The rearrangement links TRBV13 to TRBJ2-7, with TRBD1 matching 9 bases. The CDR3 runs to 17 residues. Germline CDR1 is PRHDT and CDR2 is FYEKMQ (reference sequence). Trimming at V came to 4 bases and at J to 4 bases, leaving 14 bases not matched to a gene. CDR3 loop: CASSSDPSTGGGYEQYF. The CDR3 DNA reads as TGTGCCAGCAGCTCCGATCCATCGACAGGGGGTGGTTACGAGCAGTACTTC.

This clonotype was detected many times. V is TRBV2 and J is TRBJ2-7; D call uncertain. The CDR3 spans 14 residues. Germline loops: CDR1 SNHLY, CDR2 FYNNEI. The V gene lost 4 bases and the J gene lost 2 bases, with 12 bases spanning the gap. For the CDR3, the DNA is TGTGCCAGCAGTGGGGCCTCCCGCGCCTACGAGCAGTACTTC. Translating gives CASSGASRAYEQYF.

This clonotype was observed many times. This chain connects TRBV30 to TRBJ2-1; TRBD2 might be the D (6 bases). Trimming took 2 bases from V and 8 from J, leaving 10 bases between them. The germline V gene encodes CDR1 GTSNPN and CDR2 SVGIG (reference sequence). The CDR3 extends over 12 amino acids. The chain's CDR3 is CAWSWGGDEQFF. CDR3 coding DNA: TGTGCCTGGAGTTGGGGCGGGGATGAGCAGTTCTTC. Based on the CDR3 plus reference TRBV30 and TRBJ2-1, the full variable domain is SQTIHQWPATLVQPVGSPLSLECTVEGTSNPNLYWYRQAAGRGLQLLFYSVGIGQISSEVPQNLSASRPQDRQFILSSKKLLLSDSGFYLCAWSWGGDEQFFGPGTRLTVL.

This clonotype showed up many times. This chain connects TRBV5-4 to TRBJ2-3; possibly TRBD2 for D (5 bases). CDR1 and CDR2 from the germline V gene are SGHNT and YYREEE (reference sequence). This CDR3 contains 14 residues. V was pared by 1 base and J by 6 bases, with 12 bases between. CDR3 in DNA: TGTGCCAGCAGCTTGTCGCTAGCTCCTGATACGCAGTATTTT. Translating gives CASSLSLAPDTQYF.

The table lists this clonotype with a few counts. The chain couples TRBV29-1 to TRBJ2-7; D remains ambiguous. CDR1 and CDR2 (germline): SQVTM, ANQGSEA. The CDR3 loop spans 14 amino acids. Deletions cut 6 bases from V and 3 bases from J, with 18 bases between. The CDR3 reads CSVPAGEVGYEQYF. The CDR3 DNA reads as TGCAGCGTCCCAGCAGGCGAGGTGGGCTACGAGCAGTACTTC.

In its sample, this clonotype was seen many times. The chain has TRBV30 and TRBJ2-1; D gene ambiguous. V was shortened by 0 bases and J by 10 bases, with 10 bases between the two germline ends. The CDR3 has 12 amino acids. The V gene's germline CDR1 is GTSNPN and CDR2 SVGIG (reference sequence). The CDR3 sequence: CAWSVTPGEQFF. The DNA for the CDR3 is TGTGCCTGGAGTGTGACACCCGGGGAGCAGTTCTTC.

This clonotype was seen many times. The chain joins TRBV6-5 to TRBJ2-4; 7 nucleotides align to TRBD1. V gave up 3 bases and J gave up 8 bases; unmatched junction bases: 7. This CDR3 is 14 amino acids long. The germline V gene has CDR1 MNHEY and CDR2 SVGAGI. In DNA form, the CDR3 reads TGTGCCAGCAGTTATGACAGGGTCGCGGACATTCAGTACTTC. It codes for CASSYDRVADIQYF.

The table lists this clonotype with many counts. V and J are TRBV4-3 and TRBJ2-3; TRBD1 matches at 8 bases. Germline V gene sequence: CDR1 LGHNA, CDR2 YSLEER. This CDR3 has 14 amino acids. V gave up 4 bases and J gave up 5 bases; unmatched junction bases: 5. The CDR3 is CASSRTGSLDTQYF. CDR3 coding DNA: TGCGCCAGCAGCCGGACAGGGAGTTTAGATACGCAGTATTTT.

The genes are TRBV19 and TRBJ1-1; TRBD1 is a possible D gene (5 bases). Germline-derived CDR1 and CDR2 are LNHDA and SQIVND (reference sequence). V gave up 7 bases and J gave up 3 bases, with 12 bases separating them. The CDR3 length is 13 residues. The CDR3 protein is CASTPGSHTEAFF. The CDR3 nucleotides read TGTGCCAGTACCCCAGGGTCCCACACTGAAGCTTTCTTT.

This clonotype was found many times. The V gene is TRBV2, the J gene TRBJ2-3; no clear D gene. There are 12 residues in the CDR3. V lost 4 bases and J lost 2, with 4 bases in between. Germline V gene sequence: CDR1 SNHLY, CDR2 FYNNEI. The CDR3 DNA reads as TGTGCCAGCAGTGGGACCACAGATACGCAGTATTTT. Translating gives CASSGTTDTQYF.

The J gene is TRBJ1-1, the V gene TRBV11-2; no reliable D call. Trimming took 5 bases from V and 3 from J, leaving 13 bases between them. This CDR3 has 14 residues. CDR1 and CDR2 from the germline V gene are SGHAT and FQNNGV. CDR3 in amino acids: CASSPTRQDTEAFF. CDR3 in DNA: TGTGCCAGCAGCCCAACAAGACAAGACACTGAAGCTTTCTTT.

As concerns this clonotype: Possible read error: a much larger clone is one base away. The chain couples TRBV29-1 to TRBJ2-2; D is undetermined. Germline-derived CDR1 and CDR2 are SQVTM and ANQGSEA. This CDR3 spans 12 amino acids. The CDR3 sequence is CSVVQRTVELFF. The CDR3 DNA reads TGCAGCGTTGTACAGAGAACCGTGGAGCTGTTTTTT.

Worth noting for this clonotype: A read error is possible here, since a much larger clone lies one base away. The chain is built from TRBV20-1 and TRBJ2-3, with 7 bases identical to TRBD2. Germline CDR1 DFQATT, CDR2 SNEGSKA (reference sequence). The length of the CDR3 is 17 residues. Trimming cost V 4 bases and J 2 bases; bases outside gene matches: 15. CDR3 in amino acids: CSAKDRARGTITDTQYF. The CDR3 DNA reads TGCAGTGCTAAAGATCGCGCCCGGGGGACTATCACAGATACGCAGTATTTT.

In the case of this clonotype: This may arise from a read error, as a much more abundant clone is one base away. The rearrangement joins TRBV5-1 to TRBJ2-3, with D unresolved. The CDR3 length is 12 residues. Germline V lookup: CDR1 SGHRS, CDR2 YFSETQ. CDR3 residues: CASSPPSDPQYF. Here the CDR3 DNA reads TGCGCCAGCAGCCCCCCCTCAGATCCGCAGTATTTT.

V gene TRBV20-1 combines with J gene TRBJ2-7; possible D gene TRBD1, 6 bases. The CDR3 totals 12 residues. V shed 4 bases and J shed 3 bases, with 10 bases lying between them. Germline values: CDR1 DFQATT, CDR2 SNEGSKA (reference sequence). The CDR3 is CSAKGTHYEQYF. The CDR3 nucleotides read TGCAGTGCTAAAGGGACACACTACGAGCAGTACTTC.